A single sample gave rise to the 10 T cell receptor beta chains below, sequenced in a study of read filtering for tumor transcriptome and immune sequencing. This library used roughly 400 ng RNA and molecular barcoded adaptors spanning alpha/delta and beta/gamma chains. TCRdb independently ran MiXCR on the reads; one entry per CDR3 protein. This sample yields 65,000 or so distinct CDR3 sequences, of which less than 20% are seen a single time; roughly a tenth belongs to the top ten. The specimen sequenced was a population of CD138-negative cells sorted from bone marrow. The receptors derive from a donor older than 35 with multiple myeloma.

A word on this clonotype: A much larger clone lies one base from this, so it may be a read error. The chain joins TRBV20-1 to TRBJ1-3, with D uncertain. The germline V gene has CDR1 DFQATT and CDR2 SNEGSKA (reference sequence). Trimming pared 4 bases from V and 3 bases from J, leaving 10 bases between. The CDR3 runs 13 residues. CDR3 amino acids: CSATTEHGNTIYF. CDR3 bases: TGCAGTGCTACCACAGAACATGGAAACACCATATATTTT.

Many counts were recorded for this clonotype. J is TRBJ2-1 and V is TRBV6-2 or TRBV6-3, with TRBD2 identical over 14 bases. The CDR3 loop spans 18 amino acids. The germline V gene encodes CDR1 MNHEY and CDR2 SVGEGT. With 5 bases clipped from V and 0 bases from J, the junction kept 6 bases outside the gene matches. CDR3: CASSGLAGGLPSYNEQFF. CDR3 bases: TGTGCCAGCAGTGGACTAGCGGGGGGCCTTCCCTCCTACAATGAGCAGTTCTTC.

This clonotype was counted ten times or more. This chain joins TRBV5-1 and TRBJ1-5, with 11 nucleotides matching TRBD1. This CDR3 contains 15 residues. J was trimmed by 2 bases and V by 4 bases; bases with no gene match: 2. From germline, CDR1 is SGHRS and CDR2 YFSETQ. The CDR3 nucleotides read TGCGCCAGCAGCGAGGGACAGGGGGGCAATCAGCCCCAGCATTTT. Its translation: CASSEGQGGNQPQHF. The whole variable domain, filled in from reference TRBV5-1 and TRBJ1-5, reads KAGVTQTPRYLIKTRGQQVTLSCSPISGHRSVSWYQQTPGQGLQFLFEYFSETQRNKGNFPGRFSGRQFSNSRSEMNVSTLELGDSALYLCASSEGQGGNQPQHFGDGTRLSIL.

This clonotype was seen repeatedly, ten times or more. The V call is TRBV9, the J call TRBJ2-2, with 8 nucleotides matching TRBD1. With 1 base clipped from V and 2 bases from J, the junction kept 7 bases outside the gene matches. There are 17 residues in the CDR3. Germline assignment: CDR1 SGDLS and CDR2 YYNGEE. The CDR3 DNA is TGTGCCAGCAGCGTAAGGACAGGGATTATTAACACCGGGGAGCTGTTTTTT. Amino acid sequence: CASSVRTGIINTGELFF.

This clonotype was counted at least ten times. The V gene is TRBV5-1, the J gene TRBJ2-3; 12 nucleotides match TRBD2. With 4 bases clipped from V and 0 bases from J, the junction kept 3 bases outside the gene matches. Germline values: CDR1 SGHRS, CDR2 YFSETQ. This CDR3 spans 16 amino acids. The CDR3 sequence is CASSIGTSGSTDTQYF. CDR3 in DNA: TGCGCCAGCAGCATCGGGACTAGCGGGAGCACAGATACGCAGTATTTT.

To note about this clonotype: This likely stems from a read error, as it lies one base from a far larger clone. In nucleotides, the CDR3 is TGTGCCAGCACCGCCGGGGTTTGGTACACTGGAGCTTTCTTT. It yields the protein CASTAGVWYTGAFF. The chain carries TRBV6-2 or TRBV6-3 and TRBJ1-6; D is unresolved. The J call may be incorrect, as the DNA end agrees better with TRBJ1-1. CDR3 length equals 14 residues. Per the germline V gene, CDR1 is MNHEY and CDR2 is SVGEGT.

CDR3 sequence reads: CASSPDTQLEQYF. The CDR3 coding sequence is TGCGCCAGCAGCCCGGACACGCAATTAGAGCAGTACTTC. This sequence joins TRBV5-1 and TRBJ2-7, with TRBD1 as a possible D gene (5 bases). The CDR3 is 13 amino acids. Germline V gives CDR1 SGHRS, CDR2 YFSETQ. V was pared by 4 bases and J by 7 bases, with 15 bases between.

Concerning this clonotype: Since no conserved phenylalanine or tryptophan closes the CDR3, a read error is the likely cause. The V call is TRBV18, the J call TRBJ2-1; 7 nucleotides agree with TRBD1. CDR3 length: 12 residues. CDR1 KGHSH and CDR2 LQKENI come from the germline V gene. V shed 5 bases, J shed 8 bases, and the junction held 3 bases outside the gene matches. CDR3 bases: TGTGCCAGCTCAACAACAGGGGATGAGCAGTTCCTC. As protein: CASSTTGDEQFL.

Comment on this clonotype: Being one base from a much bigger clone, this may be a read error. This sequence joins TRBV5-1 and TRBJ2-3; 9 bases match TRBD1. Germline CDR1 reads SGHRS; CDR2 reads YFSETQ. CDR3 size: 14 residues. The DNA of the CDR3 is TGCGCCAGCAGCTCGGGACAGGGTACAGATACGCTGTATTTT. Translating it yields CASSSGQGTDTLYF.

This clonotype was observed at least ten times. V and J are TRBV2 and TRBJ2-3; unclear D gene. This CDR3 is 14 amino acids long. The germline CDR1 and CDR2 sequences are SNHLY and FYNNEI. V was shortened by 0 bases and J by 2 bases, with 6 bases between the two germline ends. CDR3 nucleotides: TGTGCCAGCAGTGAAGCCATTTACACAGATACGCAGTATTTT. It specifies CASSEAIYTDTQYF.